A single sample gave rise to the 19 T cell receptor beta chains below, sequenced in a study of blood T cell repertoires in COVID-19. The repertoire was sequenced with immunoSEQ multiplex PCR; TCRdb's copy has only in-frame clones and lacks some. This sample has approximately 250,000 clones, with about nine tenths found just once. The sample was peripheral blood. These receptors all stem from a middle-aged man with active or convalescent COVID-19.

V is TRBV5-1 and J is TRBJ2-5; TRBD1 matches at 7 bases. The V gene end was trimmed by 0 bases and the J gene end by 5 bases; junction bases not matched to a gene: 10. The CDR3 has 16 residues. Per the germline V gene, CDR1 is SGHRS and CDR2 is YFSETQ. DNA for the CDR3: TGCGCCAGCAGCTTGGTATCAGGGGGAAAGTGGGAGACCCAGTACTTC. Amino acid sequence: CASSLVSGGKWETQYF. Full variable domain (remainder filled in from reference TRBV5-1 and TRBJ2-5): KAGVTQTPRYLIKTRGQQVTLSCSPISGHRSVSWYQQTPGQGLQFLFEYFSETQRNKGNFPGRFSGRQFSNSRSEMNVSTLELGDSALYLCASSLVSGGKWETQYFGPGTRLLVL.

V and J are TRBV27 and TRBJ1-1; D not resolved. The CDR3 contains 13 residues. CDR1 and CDR2 from the germline V gene are MNHEY and SMNVEV (reference sequence). V lost 1 base and J lost 5, with 8 bases in between. The CDR3 DNA sequence: TGTGCCAGCAGTTTATTGGCATCGACTGAAGCTTTCTTT. This codes for CASSLLASTEAFF.

CDR3 bases: TGTGCCAGCAGCTCACAGGACGGTACGAACACTGAAGCTTTCTTT. This gives the protein CASSSQDGTNTEAFF. The chain joins TRBV11-2 to TRBJ1-1; D perhaps matches TRBD1 (5 bases). The germline gives CDR1 SGHAT, CDR2 FQNNGV. The CDR3 contains 15 residues. The V end was cut by 4 bases, the J end by 1 base, with 13 bases between.

CDR3 DNA: TGTGCCAGCAGCTCGCCGGACAGGGTGGTAGACACCGGGGAGCTGTTTTTT. Residues: CASSSPDRVVDTGELFF. The chain is built from TRBV5-5 and TRBJ2-2; 8 bases line up with TRBD1. V shed 3 bases, J shed 3 bases, and the junction held 10 bases outside the gene matches. Germline V gene lookup returns CDR1 SGHKS and CDR2 YYEKEE (reference sequence). The CDR3 consists of 17 residues.

The chain combines TRBV5-1 with TRBJ1-1; D perhaps matches TRBD1 (5 bases). V lost 0 bases, J lost 0 bases, and 21 bases lay in between. The CDR3 runs to 19 residues. CDR1 and CDR2 (germline): SGHRS, YFSETQ. The CDR3 is CASSLGGGAHRVMNTEAFF. DNA for the CDR3: TGCGCCAGCAGCTTGGGTGGCGGGGCGCATAGGGTTATGAACACTGAAGCTTTCTTT.

J is TRBJ1-5 and V is TRBV15; possible D gene TRBD1, 6 bases. CDR3 length: 15 amino acids. Trimming took 0 bases from V and 4 from J, leaving 10 bases between them. Germline loops: CDR1 LNHNV, CDR2 YYDKDF (reference sequence). CDR3 residues: CATSRDRDRNQPQHF. The CDR3 nucleotides are TGTGCCACCAGCAGAGATCGAGACAGGAATCAGCCCCAGCATTTT.

V gene TRBV9 combines with J gene TRBJ2-3, with 11 bases matching TRBD2. Trimming removed 5 bases from V and 3 bases from J; junction bases left unmatched: 2. This CDR3 has 14 amino acids. CDR1 is SGDLS and CDR2 is YYNGEE in the germline V gene. CDR3 nucleotide sequence: TGTGCCAGCAGTTCTAGCGGGGGGACAGATACGCAGTATTTT. Encoded protein: CASSSSGGTDTQYF.

The chain is built from TRBV2 and TRBJ1-5, with D maybe TRBD1 (6 bases). Per germline, CDR1 SNHLY and CDR2 FYNNEI. With 3 bases removed from V and 4 bases from J, the gap between germline ends came to 13 bases. The CDR3 length is 15 residues. The DNA of the CDR3 is TGTGCCAGCAGTGATCGCAGGGGAAGAAATCAGCCCCAGCATTTT. Encoded protein: CASSDRRGRNQPQHF.

V is TRBV9 and J is TRBJ2-5; D might be TRBD1 (6 bases). Looked up from germline, CDR1 is SGDLS and CDR2 is YYNGEE. The CDR3 has 14 residues. The V gene lost 4 bases and the J gene lost 1 base, with 11 bases spanning the gap. In DNA, the CDR3 is TGTGCCAGCAGCCTCCGGACAGCCCAAGAGACCCAGTACTTC. This translates into CASSLRTAQETQYF. Based on the CDR3 plus reference TRBV9 and TRBJ2-5, the full variable domain is DSGVTQTPKHLITATGQRVTLRCSPRSGDLSVYWYQQSLDQGLQFLIQYYNGEERAKGNILERFSAQQFPDLHSELNLSSLELGDSALYFCASSLRTAQETQYFGPGTRLLVL.

This chain links TRBV5-1 with TRBJ2-5, with 9 bases aligning to TRBD1. The germline gives CDR1 SGHRS, CDR2 YFSETQ. V dropped 4 bases and J dropped 4; count of bases not matched to a gene: 2. The CDR3 is 13 residues long. In nucleotides, the CDR3 is TGCGCCAGCAGCACGGGACAGGGAGAGACCCAGTACTTC. Translation gives CASSTGQGETQYF.

The V and J genes are TRBV4-1 and TRBJ1-5; TRBD1 agrees at 7 bases. Per germline, CDR1 MGHRA and CDR2 YSYEKL. This CDR3 has 16 residues. With V trimmed by 0 bases and J by 6 bases, 8 bases remained unmatched. Here the CDR3 DNA reads TGCGCCAGCAGCCAAGAATTAGGGGCAGGGGGTCAGCCCCAGCATTTT. It codes for CASSQELGAGGQPQHF.

The chain combines TRBV5-4 with TRBJ2-3; 7 nucleotides match TRBD1. Per germline, CDR1 SGHNT and CDR2 YYREEE (reference sequence). There are 16 residues in the CDR3. V lost 2 bases, J lost 7 bases, and 13 bases stayed unmatched. The CDR3 DNA is TGTGCCAGCAGCTTTCCTAAGGGGGCCCTCGGGAATACGCAGTATTTT. Protein sequence: CASSFPKGALGNTQYF.

The CDR3 region is CASSPEGLAEQYF. CDR3 in DNA: TGTGCCAGCTCACCGGAGGGTCTAGCGGAGCAGTACTTC. This chain joins TRBV18 and TRBJ2-7, with D perhaps matching TRBD2 (6 bases). Trimming removed 3 bases at V and 7 bases at J, with 13 bases between. Germline V lookup: CDR1 KGHSH, CDR2 LQKENI. The CDR3 is 13 residues long.

This CDR3 is CASSFWRGGSTDTQYF. Here the CDR3 DNA reads TGTGCCAGCAGTTTCTGGCGGGGGGGGAGCACAGATACGCAGTATTTT. V gene TRBV27 combines with J gene TRBJ2-3, with 9 bases identical to TRBD2. The V and J ends lost 3 bases and 0 bases, in that order; junction bases with no gene match: 4. CDR1 and CDR2 from the germline V gene are MNHEY and SMNVEV (reference sequence). The CDR3 length is 16 residues.

The chain links TRBV27 to TRBJ1-2; D gene uncertain. V dropped 5 bases and J dropped 1 base, with 17 bases sitting between them. The CDR3 runs 16 residues. The germline V gene has CDR1 MNHEY and CDR2 SMNVEV (reference sequence). CDR3 bases: TGTGCCAGCAGTGTTAAGGTCCAGACTTTTAACTATGGCTACACCTTC. Translated, it gives CASSVKVQTFNYGYTF.

This clone was picked up one time. V gene TRBV10-3 combines with J gene TRBJ1-3, with no clear D. Germline assignment: CDR1 ENHRY and CDR2 SYGVKD. The CDR3 runs to 14 residues. Between the trimmed V and J ends, which lost 6 bases and 0 bases, there was a span of 9 bases. The CDR3 nucleotides read TGTGCCATCAGCGGGAGGGACTCTGGAAACACCATATATTTT. It encodes CAISGRDSGNTIYF.

This rearrangement joins TRBV11-2 to TRBJ2-5; TRBD2 agrees at 13 bases. V lost 4 bases and J lost 2; bases outside the gene matches: 7. The CDR3 is 17 amino acids. Germline CDR1 reads SGHAT; CDR2 reads FQNNGV. The CDR3 DNA reads TGTGCCAGCAGCTCCGGACTAGCGGGGGCCTTTCAAGAGACCCAGTACTTC. Translation: CASSSGLAGAFQETQYF.

This chain joins TRBV5-6 and TRBJ2-3, with TRBD2 matching 11 bases. The CDR3 loop spans 16 amino acids. Germline-derived CDR1 and CDR2 are SGHDT and YYEEEE. The J segment lost 1 base and the V segment lost 3 bases, leaving 4 bases of the junction unmatched. The CDR3 region is CASSYGTSGRTDTQYF. The DNA for the CDR3 is TGTGCCAGCAGCTATGGGACTAGCGGTCGCACAGATACGCAGTATTTT.

This chain connects TRBV11-2 to TRBJ1-2, with D unresolved. This CDR3 region has 11 residues. V shed 5 bases and J shed 7 bases, with 8 bases lying between them. The V gene's germline CDR1 is SGHAT and CDR2 FQNNGV. The CDR3, as DNA: TGTGCCAGCAGCCGATCAGGTGGCTACACCTTC. Translating it yields CASSRSGGYTF. Full variable domain (rest looked up from reference TRBV11-2 and TRBJ1-2): EAGVAQSPRYKIIEKRQSVAFWCNPISGHATLYWYQQILGQGPKLLIQFQNNGVVDDSQLPKDRFSAERLKGVDSTLKIQPAKLEDSAVYLCASSRSGGYTFGSGTRLTVV.